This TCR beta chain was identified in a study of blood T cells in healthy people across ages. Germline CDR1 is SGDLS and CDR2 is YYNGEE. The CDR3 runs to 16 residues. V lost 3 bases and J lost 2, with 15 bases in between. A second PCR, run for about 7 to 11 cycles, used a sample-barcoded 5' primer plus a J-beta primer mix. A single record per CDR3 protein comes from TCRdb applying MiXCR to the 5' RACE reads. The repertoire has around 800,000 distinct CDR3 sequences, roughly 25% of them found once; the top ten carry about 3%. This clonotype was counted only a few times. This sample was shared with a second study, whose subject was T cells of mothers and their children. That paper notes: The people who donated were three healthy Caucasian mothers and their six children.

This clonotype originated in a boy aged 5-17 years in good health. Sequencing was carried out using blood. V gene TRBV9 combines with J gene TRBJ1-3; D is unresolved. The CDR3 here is CASSARAYQTGNTIYF. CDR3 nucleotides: TGTGCCAGCAGCGCGAGGGCGTATCAGACTGGAAACACCATATATTTT.